Only a few counts were recorded for the clone carrying this T cell receptor beta chain. The target antigen is unknown. Expressed TCRB transcripts were sequenced because the isolated RNA had all been reverse transcribed beforehand. Mean read depth for naive, central memory and regulatory T cell samples was several million reads. Using immunoSEQ multiplex PCR, the repertoire was profiled, and TCRdb retains in-frame clones only, with some absent. The table lists 350,000 to 450,000 clones, roughly 12% of them singletons, with 0.01% in the top ten. With 3 bases clipped from V and 2 bases from J, the junction kept 13 bases outside the gene matches. Per the germline V gene, CDR1 is MGHRA and CDR2 is YSYEKL. CDR3 length equals 17 residues. The data belong to a study of beta chain features in type 1 diabetes. As for the study in general: Age, gender and cell yields were alike across patients and healthy donors.

Study-wide results and limits: For Type 1 diabetes patients, all four CD4+ subsets carried TCRB CDR3s that were moderately but significantly shorter.

Input material: naive CD4+ T cells from blood. This TCR was recovered from a young woman with type 1 diabetes. This rearrangement joins TRBV4-1 to TRBJ2-7; 7 nucleotides match TRBD2. The CDR3 loop reads CASSHSPGRGTPYEQYF. The CDR3, as DNA: TGCGCCAGCAGCCACTCGCCGGGGCGGGGGACTCCCTACGAGCAGTACTTC.